The next 26 T cell receptor beta chains were all read from a single sample in a study of CD8 T cells in Susac syndrome. Reverse transcription of about 0.45 to 1 ug RNA was carried out with random hexamers. TCRdb re-derived calls from the immunoSEQ multiplex PCR reads in MiXCR, one entry per CDR3 protein. The repertoire holds tens of thousands of distinct CDR3 sequences, with around 93% as singletons. Sample: CD4+ T cells from PBMCs. These receptors all come from a human donor with Susac syndrome.

V gene TRBV20-1 combines with J gene TRBJ1-5; 7 bases map to TRBD1. The CDR3 is 16 residues long. Germline assignment: CDR1 DFQATT and CDR2 SNEGSKA (reference sequence). J gave up 0 bases and V 1 base, and 6 bases lay outside the gene matches. The CDR3 loop reads CSARATGTASNQPQHF. CDR3 bases: TGCAGTGCTAGAGCAACCGGGACAGCTAGCAATCAGCCCCAGCATTTT.

The chain carries TRBV10-3 and TRBJ2-3, with D possibly being TRBD1 (6 bases). CDR3 length: 14 residues. Trimming pared 4 bases from V and 0 bases from J, leaving 8 bases between. Germline CDR1 is ENHRY and CDR2 is SYGVKD. The CDR3 reads CAISGGHSTDTQYF. Here the CDR3 DNA reads TGTGCCATCAGTGGGGGACACAGCACAGATACGCAGTATTTT.

The chain combines TRBV7-3 with TRBJ1-6; D uncertain. The CDR3 covers 15 residues. Per the germline V gene, CDR1 is SGHTA and CDR2 is FQGTGA. Trimming cost V 2 bases and J 9 bases, with 14 bases left between them. CDR3 bases: TGTGCCAGCAGCTTAGCGGGAGGGCTAAGTTCACCCCTCCACTTT. This gives the protein CASSLAGGLSSPLHF.

A few counts support this clonotype. The chain carries TRBV6-2 or TRBV6-3 and TRBJ2-3; 9 nucleotides agree with TRBD2. Per the germline V gene, CDR1 is MNHEY and CDR2 is SVGEGT. This CDR3 is 14 amino acids long. V trimming: 4 bases; J trimming: 3 bases; junction bases outside the gene matches: 2. Here the CDR3 reads CASSSGLATDTQYF. CDR3 sequence (DNA): TGTGCCAGCAGTTCTGGACTAGCGACAGATACGCAGTATTTT.

The genes are TRBV7-2 and TRBJ2-5, with 13 bases lining up with TRBD2. This CDR3 has 14 residues. Germline CDR1 is SGHTA and CDR2 is FQGNSA. V gave up 3 bases and J gave up 9 bases; unmatched junction bases: 4. Here the CDR3 DNA reads TGTGCCAGCAGCTTGAAACTAGCGGGGGGGGCCCAGTACTTC. Residues: CASSLKLAGGAQYF.

This chain connects TRBV19 to TRBJ2-6, with TRBD1 matching over 7 bases. CDR1 LNHDA and CDR2 SQIVND come from the germline V gene (reference sequence). The ends lost 7 bases at V and 0 bases at J; junction bases unmatched: 3. This CDR3 contains 15 residues. The CDR3 nucleotides read TGTGCCAGTACGACAGGGCTCTCTGGGGCCAACGTCCTGACTTTC. This translates into CASTTGLSGANVLTF.

J is TRBJ2-3 and V is TRBV6-5; D may be TRBD1 (5 bases). The CDR3 contains 17 residues. The V gene's germline CDR1 is MNHEY and CDR2 SVGAGI. V shed 4 bases and J shed 4 bases, with 21 bases lying between them. The CDR3 loop is CASSSRRRTNSADTQYF. The DNA of the CDR3 is TGTGCCAGCAGTTCCCGGAGAAGGACAAATAGTGCAGATACGCAGTATTTT.

The CDR3 region has the DNA TGTGCCAGTAGTATAGGGGGCGGTGGGCAGCCCCAGCATTTT. Its translation: CASSIGGGGQPQHF. V and J are TRBV19 and TRBJ1-5; D is possibly TRBD1 (5 bases). Germline V gene data show CDR1 as LNHDA and CDR2 as SQIVND (reference sequence). Trimming pared 1 base from V and 7 bases from J, leaving 11 bases between. The CDR3 has 14 residues.

The V gene is TRBV20-1, the J gene TRBJ1-6; 9 bases map to TRBD1. In germline, CDR1 is DFQATT, CDR2 SNEGSKA (reference sequence). The ends lost 3 bases at V and 7 bases at J; junction bases unmatched: 10. The CDR3 has 16 amino acids. CDR3 amino acids: CSASRTGAFRNSPLHF. The CDR3 nucleotides read TGCAGTGCTAGCCGGACAGGGGCCTTTCGGAATTCACCCCTCCACTTT.

This chain joins TRBV6-5 and TRBJ1-1; D not resolved. Trimming removed 5 bases from V and 7 bases from J, with 14 bases in between. This CDR3 is 13 amino acids long. The germline gives CDR1 MNHEY, CDR2 SVGAGI. The CDR3 reads CASSVRASVEAFF. The CDR3 DNA reads as TGTGCCAGCAGTGTGAGAGCGTCAGTTGAAGCTTTCTTT.

The rearrangement joins TRBV25-1 to TRBJ2-1, with D unresolved. Germline CDR1 and CDR2: MGHDK and SYGVNS. The CDR3 contains 13 residues. Trimming removed 4 bases from V and 4 bases from J, with 8 bases in between. As DNA, the CDR3 is TGTGCCAGCAGTGGGCCCTATTACAATGAGCAGTTCTTC. Protein product: CASSGPYYNEQFF. The full variable domain, its missing parts supplied by reference TRBV25-1 and TRBJ2-1, is EADIYQTPRYLVIGTGKKITLECSQTMGHDKMYWYQQDPGMELHLIHYSYGVNSTEKGDLSSESTVSRIRTEHFPLTLESARPSHTSQYLCASSGPYYNEQFFGPGTRLTVL.

V usage is TRBV20-1 and J usage is TRBJ1-6; perhaps TRBD1 as D (5 bases). V lost 3 bases, J lost 6 bases, and 15 bases lay in between. Germline loops: CDR1 DFQATT, CDR2 SNEGSKA (reference sequence). The length of the CDR3 is 15 residues. CDR3 in amino acids: CSARDFGAGNSPLHF. As DNA, the CDR3 is TGCAGTGCTAGGGACTTTGGGGCAGGTAATTCACCCCTCCACTTT.

This clonotype was picked up one time. CDR3 residues: CASSSYGQTTNEKLFF. CDR3 coding DNA: TGTGCCAGCAGTTCCTATGGACAGACCACTAATGAAAAACTGTTTTTT. The chain links TRBV28 to TRBJ1-4; possibly TRBD1 for D (6 bases). The CDR3 is 16 residues long. Trimming took off 4 bases at V and 2 bases at J, with 14 bases between the two ends. Germline-derived CDR1 and CDR2 are MDHEN and SYDVKM.

The chain combines TRBV20-1 with TRBJ2-1; tentative D call: TRBD2 (7 bases). The CDR3 loop spans 15 amino acids. V was pared by 3 bases and J by 2 bases, with 14 bases between. From germline, CDR1 is DFQATT and CDR2 SNEGSKA (reference sequence). CDR3 in amino acids: CSARIPGGPYNEQFF. CDR3 nucleotides: TGCAGTGCTAGGATCCCGGGGGGCCCCTACAATGAGCAGTTCTTC.

This clonotype has just one count. This rearrangement joins TRBV6-5 to TRBJ1-2; D may be TRBD1 (5 bases). The CDR3 contains 12 residues. Germline V gene data show CDR1 as MNHEY and CDR2 as SVGAGI. The V gene lost 11 bases and the J gene lost 8 bases, with 18 bases spanning the gap. CDR3 residues: CALYSGGRGYTF. The CDR3 nucleotides read TGTGCCCTTTACAGCGGGGGTAGGGGCTACACCTTC.

This chain connects TRBV9 to TRBJ2-5, with D maybe TRBD1 (5 bases). Germline loops: CDR1 SGDLS, CDR2 YYNGEE. The V end was cut by 0 bases, the J end by 2 bases, with 8 bases between. The CDR3 sequence is 14 residues long. CDR3 protein: CASSVGQQQETQYF. DNA of the CDR3: TGTGCCAGCAGCGTAGGACAGCAACAAGAGACCCAGTACTTC.

The rearrangement joins TRBV7-2 to TRBJ2-7; D is unclear. The CDR3 totals 14 residues. CDR1 and CDR2 (germline): SGHTA, FQGNSA. V shed 0 bases and J shed 0 bases, with 6 bases lying between them. The CDR3 DNA reads as TGTGCCAGCAGCTTAGCGCGCAACTCCTACGAGCAGTACTTC. Encoded protein: CASSLARNSYEQYF. Combining the CDR3 with reference TRBV7-2 and TRBJ2-7 gives the whole variable domain GAGVSQSPSNKVTEKGKDVELRCDPISGHTALYWYRQSLGQGLEFLIYFQGNSAPDKSGLPSDRFSAERTGGSVSTLTIQRTQQEDSAVYLCASSLARNSYEQYFGPGTRLTVT.

This clonotype was recorded only once. The rearrangement links TRBV6-2 or TRBV6-3 to TRBJ2-7, with 10 positions matching TRBD1. This CDR3 is built from 16 residues. CDR1 and CDR2 from the germline V gene are MNHEY and SVGEGT. V lost 3 bases to trimming and J lost 2 bases; unmatched junction nucleotides: 7. The CDR3 DNA is TGTGCCAGCAGTTATACCGAGGGACAGGGGACCTACGAGCAGTACTTC. This encodes CASSYTEGQGTYEQYF.

V and J are TRBV29-1 and TRBJ2-6; perhaps TRBD2 as D (5 bases). V lost 7 bases and J 0 bases, leaving 10 bases between the germline ends. Looked up from germline, CDR1 is SQVTM and CDR2 is ANQGSEA. This CDR3 is built from 14 residues. DNA for the CDR3: TGCAGCGCCTCTGAGGGCTCTGGGGCCAACGTCCTGACTTTC. As protein: CSASEGSGANVLTF.

The chain is built from TRBV12-3 or TRBV12-4 and TRBJ1-1; D gene uncertain. This CDR3 spans 15 amino acids. The V gene lost 6 bases and the J gene lost 1 base, with 15 bases spanning the gap. CDR3 bases: TGTGCCAGCAGCCAAAATCGGCCAGGGAACACTGAAGCTTTCTTT. This sequence encodes CASSQNRPGNTEAFF.

The chain has TRBV4-3 and TRBJ1-2; 11 bases map to TRBD1. The CDR3 covers 18 residues. The V segment lost 0 bases and the J segment 4 bases; nucleotides outside the gene matches: 10. Germline V lookup: CDR1 LGHNA, CDR2 YSLEER. The CDR3 spells CASSQDALLGQGAYGYTF. In nucleotides, the CDR3 is TGCGCCAGCAGCCAAGACGCCCTTTTAGGACAGGGGGCCTATGGCTACACCTTC.

This clonotype was picked up one time. This chain links TRBV28 with TRBJ2-7; D unresolved. V was shortened by 10 bases and J by 2 bases, with 18 bases between the two germline ends. Germline-derived CDR1 and CDR2 are MDHEN and SYDVKM. This CDR3 contains 14 residues. CDR3: CAIRYSLNPYEQYF. The DNA of the CDR3 is TGTGCCATAAGATACAGCCTCAACCCCTACGAGCAGTACTTC.

This clonotype was seen only once. The genes are TRBV28 and TRBJ2-5; possibly TRBD1 or TRBD2 for D (5 bases each). Deletions cut 5 bases from V and 4 bases from J, with 11 bases between. CDR3 size: 13 residues. Germline assignment: CDR1 MDHEN and CDR2 SYDVKM. Written as DNA, the CDR3 is TGTGCCAGCAGTGCCGGGACCCGAGAGACCCAGTACTTC. Protein: CASSAGTRETQYF.

The chain couples TRBV5-1 to TRBJ2-1; no firm D call. Germline V CDR1 and CDR2: SGHRS, YFSETQ. Trimming cost V 0 bases and J 3 bases, with 10 bases left between them. The CDR3 is 15 residues long. The DNA for the CDR3 is TGCGCCAGCAGCTTGGGGCCCGGTGACTACAATGAGCAGTTCTTC. Translating it yields CASSLGPGDYNEQFF.

This rearrangement joins TRBV20-1 to TRBJ2-2; D ambiguous. This CDR3 has 12 amino acids. V lost 1 base and J 6 bases, leaving 6 bases between the germline ends. CDR1 and CDR2 (germline): DFQATT, SNEGSKA (reference sequence). The CDR3 reads CSARVSPGELFF. As DNA, the CDR3 is TGCAGTGCTAGAGTGAGCCCCGGGGAGCTGTTTTTT.

The V call is TRBV6-5, the J call TRBJ1-1; D ambiguous. Trimming removed 2 bases at V and 4 bases at J, with 8 bases between. Germline CDR1 reads MNHEY; CDR2 reads SVGAGI. CDR3 length equals 13 residues. The CDR3 nucleotides are TGTGCCAGCAGTTACCCGGGTCGCACTGAAGCTTTCTTT. As protein: CASSYPGRTEAFF.